Detailed here is one T cell receptor (beta chain). Its antigen specificity is not known. Base qualities were left out, and no much larger clone turns up one base away. The germline V gene (reference sequence) yields LGHDT for CDR1 and YNNKEL for CDR2. The cysteine opens and the phenylalanine closes a CDR3 of 17 amino acids. This entry keeps only the CDR3 DNA: 51 bases, framed from base 1. Compared with germline, V lacks 7 bases and J lacks 8 bases; bases without a gene match: 14. TCRbeta CDR3 regions were amplified from genomic DNA by means of the immunoSEQ Assay, a bias-controlled multiplex PCR. The study's processing was this. The number of nucleated cells in each sample was estimated by amplification of reference gene primers within the assay. Sequence reads were collapsed and filtered to measure the absolute abundance of every unique TCRbeta CDR3 rearrangement. For each sample, productive Simpson clonality was calculated as the square root of Simpson's diversity index over productive rearrangements. TCRdb stores this immuneACCESS table with in-frame sequences only. Part of the clones is absent; in the studies checked, under half of the shortfall reflects unresolved V genes, and no reason is known for the rest. V, J and clone size are those of that table, while D and trimming were read from the DNA. The sample contains about 140,000 clones, about 83% of them found a single time. Of the sample, around 16% is held by the ten largest clones.

This specimen belongs to a study of blood T cell repertoires in COVID-19 (dated by TCRdb to 2020 to 2021). The study in broad terms: Samples covering the acute and convalescent phases of COVID-19 were provided by collaborators in the United States, Italy and Spain. Where available, HLA class I and class II types were taken from metadata supplied by the sample provider and were not determined by assay-based typing. The prospective study material was composed of cDNA or gDNA derived from T cells, B-cell-depleted T cells, or PBMCs. A freely available public database, intended as a resource for researchers studying the immune response to SARS-CoV-2, is where the repertoires were released. Samples were obtained from the ongoing ImmuneRACE study (first 160 participants) and from 1,000 to 1,500 subjects provided by 6 global collaborators. Deeply sampled blood TCRbeta repertoires from subjects exposed to, actively infected with, or recovered from COVID-19 were included in the dataset. A de-identified subject ID, COVID-19 status, age in years and sex were almost always included in the sample metadata.

The collaborating institutions used their own protocols to collect whole blood in K2EDTA tubes. For TCRbeta analysis, collaborators shipped samples in one of three forms: frozen whole blood, isolated PBMCs, or DNA extracted from either of those sample types. The investigation overall reported the following: How much clinical and demographic metadata was included differed by source and by participant, and the metadata was provided uncurated.

Sequenced material: peripheral blood. This chain joins TRBV3-1 (or the pseudogene TRBV3-2) to TRBJ1-4; TRBD1 aligns with 12 central bases. This sequence originates from a man in his fifties or sixties with acute or convalescent COVID-19. The CDR3 region: CASNPSGTGGAKEKLFF. The sequenced DNA is TGTGCCAGCAACCCGTCCGGGACAGGGGGCGCAAAAGAAAAACTGTTTTTT.